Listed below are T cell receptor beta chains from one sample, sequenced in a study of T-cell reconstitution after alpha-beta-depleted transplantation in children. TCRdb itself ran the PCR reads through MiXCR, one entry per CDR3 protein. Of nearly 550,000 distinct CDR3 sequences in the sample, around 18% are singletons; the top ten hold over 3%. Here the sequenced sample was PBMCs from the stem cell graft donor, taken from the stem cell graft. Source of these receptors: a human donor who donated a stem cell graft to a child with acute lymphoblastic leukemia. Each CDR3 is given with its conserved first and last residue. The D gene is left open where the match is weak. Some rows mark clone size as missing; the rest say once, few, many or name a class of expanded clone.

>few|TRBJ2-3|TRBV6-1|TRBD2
CASRKGLGREGTQYF
TGTGCCAGCAGGAAGGGGCTAGGGCGGGAGGGGACGCAGTATTTT
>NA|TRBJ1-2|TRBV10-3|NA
CVISEKGPGYTF
TGTGTCATCAGTGAAAAGGGGCCAGGCTACACCTTC
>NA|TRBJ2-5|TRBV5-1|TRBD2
CASSTTGGLETQYF
TGCGCCAGCAGCACTACGGGAGGGCTTGAGACCCAGTACTTC
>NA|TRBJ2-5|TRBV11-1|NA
CASSSGPPGETQYF
TGTGCCAGCAGCTCCGGGCCACCGGGAGAGACCCAGTACTTC
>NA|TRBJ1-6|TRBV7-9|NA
CASSTDIYNSPLHF
TGTGCCAGCAGCACGGACATATATAATTCACCCCTCCACTTT
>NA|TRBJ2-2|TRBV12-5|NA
CASGLVQGQNTGELFF
TGTGCTAGTGGTTTGGTACAGGGACAGAACACCGGGGAGCTGTTTTTT
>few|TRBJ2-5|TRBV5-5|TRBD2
CASSLKQLAGVRETQYF
TGTGCCAGCAGCTTGAAGCAGCTAGCGGGAGTGAGAGAGACCCAGTACTTC
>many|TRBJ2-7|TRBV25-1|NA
CASSDLQDVSIQYF
TGTGCCAGCAGTGACCTGCAGGACGTTTCGATACAGTACTTC
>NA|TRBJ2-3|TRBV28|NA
CASSLSIPSTDTQYF
TGTGCCAGCAGTTTATCGATCCCTAGCACAGATACGCAGTATTTT
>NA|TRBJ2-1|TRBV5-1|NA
CASSLAVREISSDEQFF
TGCGCCAGCAGCTTGGCAGTCCGGGAAATTAGTAGCGATGAGCAGTTCTTC
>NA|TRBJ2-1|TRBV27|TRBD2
CASSLSLRTSYNEQFF
TGTGCCAGCAGTTTATCTCTTCGGACTAGTTACAATGAGCAGTTCTTC
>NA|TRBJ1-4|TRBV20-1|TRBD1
CSARGQGFNEKLFF
TGCAGTGCTAGAGGACAGGGGTTTAATGAAAAACTGTTTTTT
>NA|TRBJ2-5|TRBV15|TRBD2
CATSRGLAGEETQYF
TGTGCCACCAGCAGAGGCCTAGCGGGAGAAGAGACCCAGTACTTC
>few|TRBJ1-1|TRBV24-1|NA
CATSEIKGELNTEAFF
TGTGCCACCAGTGAAATAAAGGGGGAACTGAACACTGAAGCTTTCTTT
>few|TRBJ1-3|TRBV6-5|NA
CASSSSLSGNTIYF
TGTGCCAGCAGTTCATCTCTCTCCGGAAACACCATATATTTT
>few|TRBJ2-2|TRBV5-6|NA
CASSLELTGELFF
TGTGCCAGCAGCTTGGAGTTGACCGGGGAGCTGTTTTTT
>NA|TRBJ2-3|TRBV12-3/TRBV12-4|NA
CASSSFSGSTDTQYF
TGTGCCAGCAGTTCTTTCTCAGGTAGCACAGATACGCAGTATTTT
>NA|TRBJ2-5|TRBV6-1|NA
CASSAGTPRGTQYF
TGTGCCAGCAGTGCCGGGACTCCGCGGGGGACCCAGTACTTC
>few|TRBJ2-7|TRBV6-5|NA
CASSYTAWGASYEQYF
TGTGCCAGCAGCTATACCGCGTGGGGCGCCTCCTACGAGCAGTACTTC